This TCR beta chain was retrieved from a study of T cells after yellow fever vaccination (dated by TCRdb to between 2018 and 2021). Turning to the overall study: The SMART-Seq v4 Ultra Low Input RNA kit was used to prepare libraries from fractions with low cell numbers. The cohort comprised two healthy male donors, one aged 18 to 29 and one aged 30 to 40 years. To follow T-cell clones before and after both primary and booster YFV17D yellow fever vaccination, bulk TCR alpha and beta repertoires underwent longitudinal sequencing. Bulk PBMC replicates and cell subsets were isolated from blood drawn at multiple timepoints before and after both primary and secondary immunization.

This clonotype was found many times. One base away there is no much larger clone; base qualities are not given. What the treatment or condition label conveys for this sample: live attenuated yellow fever vaccine strain. A standard Ficoll-Paque protocol was used to isolate PBMCs from peripheral blood. Epitope-specific CD8 T cells were sorted with a dextramer loaded with the yellow fever NS4B epitope peptide, together with anti-CD3 and anti-CD8 staining. RNA was extracted with TriZol from bulk PBMCs, CD4 and CD8 fractions, and dextramer-positive and dextramer-negative fractions. Synthesis of TCR cDNA relied on 5'RACE template switching, a step that introduced a universal primer site along with unique molecular identifiers. Priming of cDNA synthesis was performed from both the TCR alpha and TCR beta constant segments. Library amplification involved two PCR steps, and the second step added sample barcodes and sequencing adapters. Sequencing of libraries was done on Illumina HiSeq 2500 (2x100 bp) or NovaSeq (2x150 bp). The published analysis was carried out like this. MIGEC was used to demultiplex reads and collapse the reads into UMI consensus sequences, and MiXCR was used for V(D)J alignment. Using edgeR on replicate PBMC samples, clonotypes were called vaccine-responding if FDR was below 0.01 and the log2 fold change was above 5 up to day 15. Each bulk clonotype received a CD4 or CD8 identity based on whether the sequenced CD4 or CD8 repertoire contained that clonotype at higher abundance. NS4B-specific clonotypes were defined as those at least 10-fold enriched in dextramer-positive over dextramer-negative fractions; CD4-biased clonotypes were excluded. TCRdb reran the public reads through fastp at Q25 and MiXCR, keeping productive beta chains. CDR3 protein duplicates are merged, each entry listing the most common genes and DNA. The V and J calls and clone size are TCRdb's, not the authors'. This sample comprises around 49,000 distinct CDR3 sequences, 6.8% of them detected only once. In total, the top ten clones hold over 14% of the sample.

The study at large found these results: Compared with the primary T-cell response, the secondary T-cell response was faster but weaker, reaching its peak on day 5 rather than on day 15. Computational filtering was needed because FACS-sorted repertoires could contain abundant contaminating clonotypes from the bulk population. Most clones expanded after primary vaccination (roughly 96% of CD4 and 88% of CD8) were re-detected after the booster, suggesting that broad memory maintenance occurred. A small fraction of clonotypes appeared in both the CD4 and CD8 compartments, likely as a result of convergent recombination. Only two donors were included in the study, so the extent to which the findings can be generalized is limited.

Counted from cysteine to phenylalanine, this CDR3 has 14 amino acids. Only the CDR3 DNA is retained, 42 bases long and in frame from the first base. The V and J segments used are TRBV21-1 and TRBJ2-2. TRBV21-1 is shown as a pseudogene. The sequenced sample was CD8+ T cells not binding an NS4B(214-222) dextramer, sorted from PBMCs, obtained 45 days after the yellow fever booster vaccination. Interpreted using the paper, the cell subset or site label stands for: NS4B epitope dextramer-negative CD8 T cells. The clonotype was recovered from a man younger than 40 who received the YFV17D yellow fever vaccine. The bases read TGTGCCAGCAGCAAAGCACCCAACACCGGGGAGCTGTTTTTT. This yields the protein CASSKAPNTGELFF.